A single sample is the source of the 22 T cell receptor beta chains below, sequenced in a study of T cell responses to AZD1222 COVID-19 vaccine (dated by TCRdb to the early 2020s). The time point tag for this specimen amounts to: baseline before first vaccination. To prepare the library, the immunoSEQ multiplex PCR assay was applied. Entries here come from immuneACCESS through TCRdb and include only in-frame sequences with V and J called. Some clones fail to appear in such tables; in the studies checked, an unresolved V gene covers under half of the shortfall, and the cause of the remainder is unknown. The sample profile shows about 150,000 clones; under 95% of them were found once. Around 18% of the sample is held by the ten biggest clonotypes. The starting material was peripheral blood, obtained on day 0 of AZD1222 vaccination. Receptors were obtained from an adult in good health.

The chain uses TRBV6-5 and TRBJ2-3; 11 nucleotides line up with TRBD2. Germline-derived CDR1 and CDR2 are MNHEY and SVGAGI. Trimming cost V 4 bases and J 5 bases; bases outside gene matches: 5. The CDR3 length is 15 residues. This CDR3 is CASSSGLAVLDTQYF. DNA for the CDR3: TGTGCCAGCAGTTCGGGACTAGCGGTGCTAGATACGCAGTATTTT.

CDR3 sequence (DNA): TGTGCCTGGAGTGTACTTCTCCCCCGGGACAGGGGAGGCGCTGAAGCTTTCTTT. This codes for CAWSVLLPRDRGGAEAFF. The chain couples TRBV30 to TRBJ1-1, with TRBD1 matching over 10 bases. Trimming cost V 0 bases and J 6 bases; bases outside gene matches: 16. CDR3 length: 18 amino acids. Germline CDR1 and CDR2: GTSNPN and SVGIG (reference sequence).

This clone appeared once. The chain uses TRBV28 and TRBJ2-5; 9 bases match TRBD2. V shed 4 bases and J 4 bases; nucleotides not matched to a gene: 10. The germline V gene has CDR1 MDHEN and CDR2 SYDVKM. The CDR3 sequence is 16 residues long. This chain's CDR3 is CASSSRGRGGRETQYF. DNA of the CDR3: TGTGCCAGCAGTTCCCGAGGGCGGGGGGGCAGAGAGACCCAGTACTTC.

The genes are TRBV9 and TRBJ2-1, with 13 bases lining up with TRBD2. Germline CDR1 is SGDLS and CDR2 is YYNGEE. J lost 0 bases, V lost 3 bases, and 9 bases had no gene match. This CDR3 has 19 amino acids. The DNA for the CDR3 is TGTGCCAGCAGCGCCCCGCGACTAGCGGGAGGCCGCTCCTACAATGAGCAGTTCTTC. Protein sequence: CASSAPRLAGGRSYNEQFF.

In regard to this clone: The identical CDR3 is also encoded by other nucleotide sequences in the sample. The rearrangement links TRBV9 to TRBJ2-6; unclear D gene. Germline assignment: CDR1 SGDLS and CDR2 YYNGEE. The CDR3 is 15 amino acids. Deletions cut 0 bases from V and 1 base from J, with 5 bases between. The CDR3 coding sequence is TGTGCCAGCAGCGTAGTTGGGTCTGGGGCCAACGTCCTGACTTTC. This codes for CASSVVGSGANVLTF.

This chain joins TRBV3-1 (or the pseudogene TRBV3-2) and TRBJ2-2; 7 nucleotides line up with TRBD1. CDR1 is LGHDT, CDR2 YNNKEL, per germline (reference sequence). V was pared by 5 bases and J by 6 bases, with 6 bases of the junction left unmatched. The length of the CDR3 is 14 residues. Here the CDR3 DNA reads TGTGCCAGCAGCTACGGACAGGTCGCCGGGGAGCTGTTTTTT. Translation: CASSYGQVAGELFF.

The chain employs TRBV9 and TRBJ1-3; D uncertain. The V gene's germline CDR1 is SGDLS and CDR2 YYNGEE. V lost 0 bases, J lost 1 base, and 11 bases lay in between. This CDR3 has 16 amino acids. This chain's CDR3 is CASSVGAEHSGNTIYF. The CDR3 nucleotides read TGTGCCAGCAGCGTAGGAGCGGAACATTCTGGAAACACCATATATTTT.

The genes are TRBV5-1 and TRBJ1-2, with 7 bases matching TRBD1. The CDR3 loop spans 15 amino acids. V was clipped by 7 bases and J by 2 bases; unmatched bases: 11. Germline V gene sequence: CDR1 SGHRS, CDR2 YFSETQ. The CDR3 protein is CASLDPGQENYGYTF. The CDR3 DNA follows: TGCGCCAGCCTCGATCCTGGACAGGAGAACTATGGCTACACCTTC. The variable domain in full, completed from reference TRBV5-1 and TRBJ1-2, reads KAGVTQTPRYLIKTRGQQVTLSCSPISGHRSVSWYQQTPGQGLQFLFEYFSETQRNKGNFPGRFSGRQFSNSRSEMNVSTLELGDSALYLCASLDPGQENYGYTFGSGTRLTVV.

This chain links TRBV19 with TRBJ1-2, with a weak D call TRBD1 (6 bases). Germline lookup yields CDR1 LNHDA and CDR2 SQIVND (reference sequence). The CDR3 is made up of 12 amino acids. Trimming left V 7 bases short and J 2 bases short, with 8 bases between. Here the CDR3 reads CASKDRNYGYTF. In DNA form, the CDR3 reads TGTGCCAGTAAGGACAGAAACTATGGCTACACCTTC.

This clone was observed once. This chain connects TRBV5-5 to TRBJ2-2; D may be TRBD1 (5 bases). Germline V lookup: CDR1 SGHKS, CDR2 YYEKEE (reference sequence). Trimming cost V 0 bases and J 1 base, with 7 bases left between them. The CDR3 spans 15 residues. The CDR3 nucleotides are TGTGCCAGCAGCTTGGGTCAGGGGAACACCGGGGAGCTGTTTTTT. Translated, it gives CASSLGQGNTGELFF.

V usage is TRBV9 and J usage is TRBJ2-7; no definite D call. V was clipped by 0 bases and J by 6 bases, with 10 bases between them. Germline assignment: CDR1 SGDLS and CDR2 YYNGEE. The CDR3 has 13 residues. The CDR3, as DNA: TGTGCCAGCAGCGTAGATGCCGGCGGCGAGCAGTACTTC. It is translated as CASSVDAGGEQYF.

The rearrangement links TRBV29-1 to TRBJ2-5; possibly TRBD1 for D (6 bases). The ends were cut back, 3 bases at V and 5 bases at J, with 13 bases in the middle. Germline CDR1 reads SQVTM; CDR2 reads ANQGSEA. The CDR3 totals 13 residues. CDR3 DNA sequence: TGCAGCGTTGATACAGGGTTGTTGGAGACCCAGTACTTC. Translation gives CSVDTGLLETQYF.

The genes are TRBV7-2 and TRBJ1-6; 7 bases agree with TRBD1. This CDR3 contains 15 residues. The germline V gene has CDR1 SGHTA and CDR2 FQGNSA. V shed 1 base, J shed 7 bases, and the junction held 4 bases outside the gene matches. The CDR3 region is CASSLEGARNSPLHF. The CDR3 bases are TGTGCCAGCAGCTTAGAGGGGGCCAGAAATTCACCCCTCCACTTT.

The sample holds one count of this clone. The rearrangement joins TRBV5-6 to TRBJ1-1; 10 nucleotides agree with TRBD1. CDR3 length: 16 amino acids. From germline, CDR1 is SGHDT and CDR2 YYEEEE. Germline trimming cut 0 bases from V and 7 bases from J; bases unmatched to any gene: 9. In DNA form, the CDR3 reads TGTGCCAGCAGCTTGGTCTCGGACAGGGGGGCCATTGAAGCTTTCTTT. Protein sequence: CASSLVSDRGAIEAFF.

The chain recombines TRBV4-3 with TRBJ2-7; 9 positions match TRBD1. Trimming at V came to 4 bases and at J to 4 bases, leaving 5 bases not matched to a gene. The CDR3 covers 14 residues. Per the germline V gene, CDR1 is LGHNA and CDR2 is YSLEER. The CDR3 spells CASSRGTGRYEQYF. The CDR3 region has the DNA TGCGCCAGCAGCCGTGGGACAGGGAGGTACGAGCAGTACTTC.

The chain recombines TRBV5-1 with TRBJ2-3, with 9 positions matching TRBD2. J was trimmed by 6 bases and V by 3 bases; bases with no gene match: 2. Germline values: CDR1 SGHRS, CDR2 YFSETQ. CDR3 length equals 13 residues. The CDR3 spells CASSSGTSDTQYF. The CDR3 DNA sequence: TGCGCCAGCAGCTCCGGGACTAGCGATACGCAGTATTTT.

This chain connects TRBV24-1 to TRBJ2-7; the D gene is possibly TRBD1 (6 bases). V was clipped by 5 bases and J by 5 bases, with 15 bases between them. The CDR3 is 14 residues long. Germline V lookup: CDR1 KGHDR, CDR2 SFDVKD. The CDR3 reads CATSAQLDSHEQYF. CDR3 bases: TGTGCCACCAGTGCCCAGCTGGACAGTCACGAGCAGTACTTC.

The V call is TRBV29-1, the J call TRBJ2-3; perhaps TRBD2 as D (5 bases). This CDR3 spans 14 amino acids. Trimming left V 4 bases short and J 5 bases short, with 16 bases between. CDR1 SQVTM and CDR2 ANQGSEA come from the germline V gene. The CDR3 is CSVGLGPEGDTQYF. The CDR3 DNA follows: TGCAGCGTTGGCCTTGGGCCCGAGGGAGATACGCAGTATTTT.

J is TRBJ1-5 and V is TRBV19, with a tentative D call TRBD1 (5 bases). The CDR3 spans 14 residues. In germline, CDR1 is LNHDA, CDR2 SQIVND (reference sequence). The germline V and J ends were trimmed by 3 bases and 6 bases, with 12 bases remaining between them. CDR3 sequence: CASSIGGAGQPQHF. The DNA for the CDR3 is TGTGCCAGTAGTATCGGAGGGGCGGGTCAGCCCCAGCATTTT.

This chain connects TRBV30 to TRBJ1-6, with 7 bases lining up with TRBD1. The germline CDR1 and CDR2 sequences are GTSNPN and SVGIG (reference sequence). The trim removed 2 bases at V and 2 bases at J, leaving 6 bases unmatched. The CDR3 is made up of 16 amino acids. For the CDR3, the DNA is TGTGCCTGGAGTTCGGAGGGGGCGGCCTATAATTCACCCCTCCACTTT. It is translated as CAWSSEGAAYNSPLHF.

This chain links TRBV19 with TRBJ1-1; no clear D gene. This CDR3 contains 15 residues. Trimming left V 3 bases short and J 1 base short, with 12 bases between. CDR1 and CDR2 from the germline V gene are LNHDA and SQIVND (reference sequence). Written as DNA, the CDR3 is TGTGCCAGTAGTATTTGGGCAGGAACGAACACTGAAGCTTTCTTT. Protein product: CASSIWAGTNTEAFF.

The CDR3 here is CASSSRPESSGNTIYF. For the CDR3, the DNA is TGTGCCAGCAGCTCCCGCCCGGAGAGCTCTGGAAACACCATATATTTT. The genes are TRBV7-6 and TRBJ1-3; D unclear. This CDR3 has 16 amino acids. The germline V and J ends were trimmed by 4 bases and 0 bases, with 13 bases remaining between them. Germline V CDR1 and CDR2: SGHVS, FNYEAQ.